Below, 18 T cell receptor beta chains from the same sample are listed, as sequenced in a study of OX40 agonist ivuxolimab in advanced cancers. Some clones are missing from TCRdb's copy, which holds only in-frame ones; the method was immunoSEQ multiplex PCR. The sample has fewer than 110,000 clones, approximately 90% seen once. The sequences come from CD4+ or CD8+ T cells sorted from blood, collected in a trial of the OX40 agonist ivuxolimab. Receptor source: an adult with an advanced solid tumor such as melanoma, head and neck, liver or kidney cancer.

The chain recombines TRBV5-1 with TRBJ2-2, with TRBD1 matching 7 bases. Unmatched junction bases numbered 5, after V lost 3 bases and J lost 6 bases. Germline assignment: CDR1 SGHRS and CDR2 YFSETQ. There are 14 residues in the CDR3. DNA for the CDR3: TGCGCCAGCAGCTATGGACAGGAGGCCGGGGAGCTGTTTTTT. Translating it yields CASSYGQEAGELFF.

This chain connects TRBV18 to TRBJ2-5; D remains ambiguous. The CDR3 sequence is 11 residues long. Trimming left V 4 bases short and J 1 base short, with 1 base between. CDR1 and CDR2 from the germline V gene are KGHSH and LQKENI. Written as DNA, the CDR3 is TGTGCCAGCTCACGCCAAGAGACCCAGTACTTC. It yields the protein CASSRQETQYF.

Notes on this clone: A read error is possible here, since a much larger clone lies one base away. The chain combines TRBV7-2 with TRBJ2-7; TRBD2 matches 7 bases. The germline V gene encodes CDR1 SGHTA and CDR2 FQGNSA. After removal of 2 bases from V and 6 bases from J, the junction contained 13 bases not matched to a gene. CDR3 length equals 16 residues. The CDR3 DNA reads as TGTGCCAGCAGCTTAATGCGACTAGCAGTCTACGCCGAGCAGTACTTC. Translating gives CASSLMRLAVYAEQYF.

This chain connects TRBV28 to TRBJ2-3; tentative D call: TRBD2 (6 bases). CDR3 length: 15 amino acids. CDR1 MDHEN and CDR2 SYDVKM come from the germline V gene. V was clipped by 6 bases and J by 0 bases, with 13 bases between them. Here the CDR3 reads CASSSPGGSTDTQYF. The CDR3 nucleotides are TGTGCCAGCAGCTCCCCCGGGGGAAGCACAGATACGCAGTATTTT.

V usage is TRBV19 and J usage is TRBJ1-1; weak D call: TRBD1 (6 bases). CDR3 length: 16 residues. Germline V gene sequence: CDR1 LNHDA, CDR2 SQIVND (reference sequence). The germline V and J ends were trimmed by 1 base and 6 bases, with 18 bases remaining between them. The CDR3 spells CASSIGQGRYDAEAFF. CDR3 DNA: TGTGCCAGTAGTATAGGCCAGGGGAGGTACGACGCTGAAGCTTTCTTT. The complete variable domain, with remaining parts taken from reference TRBV19 and TRBJ1-1, reads DGGITQSPKYLFRKEGQNVTLSCEQNLNHDAMYWYRQDPGQGLRLIYYSQIVNDFQKGDIAEGYSVSREKKESFPLTVTSAQKNPTAFYLCASSIGQGRYDAEAFFGQGTRLTVV.

Note on this clone: A junction end diverges from the germline sequence, so it may reflect a read error. Other DNA sequences in the sample encode the same CDR3. This chain links TRBV28 with TRBJ2-7; D ambiguous. The CDR3 consists of 11 residues. Germline CDR1 MDHEN, CDR2 SYDVKM. Written as DNA, the CDR3 is TGTGCTAGCAGTTTATCATCCGAGCAGTACTTC. Its protein product is CASSLSSEQYF. Full variable domain (outside the CDR3, taken from reference TRBV28 and TRBJ2-7): DVKVTQSSRYLVKRTGEKVFLECVQDMDHENMFWYRQDPGLGLRLIYFSYDVKMKEKGDIPEGYSVSREKKERFSLILESASTNQTSMYLCASSLSSEQYFGPGTRLTVT.

This clone was recorded once. The V call is TRBV19, the J call TRBJ2-1; 10 positions agree with TRBD1. V shed 7 bases and J 5 bases; nucleotides not matched to a gene: 8. The CDR3 extends over 15 amino acids. Germline CDR1 and CDR2: LNHDA and SQIVND (reference sequence). The CDR3 DNA sequence: TGTGCCAGTAAGAAAATTGGGACAGGGGACAATGAGCAGTTCTTC. Translated: CASKKIGTGDNEQFF. The variable domain in full, with the rest retrieved from reference TRBV19 and TRBJ2-1, is DGGITQSPKYLFRKEGQNVTLSCEQNLNHDAMYWYRQDPGQGLRLIYYSQIVNDFQKGDIAEGYSVSREKKESFPLTVTSAQKNPTAFYLCASKKIGTGDNEQFFGPGTRLTVL.

This sequence joins TRBV30 and TRBJ1-1; D gene unclear. The CDR3 length is 12 residues. Trimming pared 2 bases from V and 0 bases from J, leaving 4 bases between. CDR1 is GTSNPN and CDR2 is SVGIG in the germline V gene (reference sequence). The CDR3 coding sequence is TGTGCCTGGAGTCTTCTGAACACTGAAGCTTTCTTT. Its protein is CAWSLLNTEAFF.

The CDR3 spells CATSREAGGLWNTEAFF. In nucleotides, the CDR3 is TGTGCCACCAGCAGAGAGGCAGGCGGCCTATGGAACACTGAAGCTTTCTTT. This rearrangement joins TRBV15 to TRBJ1-1; D remains ambiguous. Germline-derived CDR1 and CDR2 are LNHNV and YYDKDF (reference sequence). This CDR3 contains 17 residues. V gave up 0 bases and J gave up 1 base, with 15 bases separating them.

The CDR3 nucleotides are TGTGCCAGCAGCCCAGGACAGGGAAGACTCTATGGCTACACCTTC. It translates to CASSPGQGRLYGYTF. V gene TRBV7-3 combines with J gene TRBJ1-2, with 8 bases identical to TRBD1. This CDR3 contains 15 residues. In germline, CDR1 is SGHTA, CDR2 FQGTGA. Trimming at V came to 5 bases and at J to 4 bases, leaving 9 bases not matched to a gene.

V usage is TRBV7-9 and J usage is TRBJ2-1; tentatively, D is TRBD2 (5 bases). Trimming stripped 11 bases from V and 7 bases from J, with 21 bases between. The CDR3 length is 14 residues. Germline-derived CDR1 and CDR2 are SEHNR and FQNEAQ (reference sequence). The CDR3 DNA follows: TGTGCCTCCAAGGCGGAGCGGTTAAGGAATGAGCAGTTCTTC. It translates to CASKAERLRNEQFF.

This chain links TRBV6-1 with TRBJ2-1; unclear D gene. V lost 3 bases, J lost 0 bases, and 6 bases lay in between. In germline, CDR1 is MNHNS, CDR2 SASEGT. The CDR3 sequence is 14 residues long. The CDR3 bases are TGTGCCAGCAGTGATTTCCACTCCTACAATGAGCAGTTCTTC. It is translated as CASSDFHSYNEQFF.

The V gene is TRBV11-2, the J gene TRBJ2-2, with D unclear. Trimming took 5 bases from V and 4 from J, leaving 8 bases between them. CDR1 and CDR2 (germline): SGHAT, FQNNGV. The CDR3 is 13 residues long. Written as DNA, the CDR3 is TGTGCCAGCAGCCTAGTGGGCACCGGGGAGCTGTTTTTT. Residues: CASSLVGTGELFF.

This sequence joins TRBV11-2 and TRBJ1-4; 7 nucleotides match TRBD1. Per the germline V gene, CDR1 is SGHAT and CDR2 is FQNNGV. V lost 1 base, J lost 5 bases, and 10 bases stayed unmatched. This CDR3 comprises 17 residues. The CDR3, as DNA: TGTGCCAGCAGCTTAGCGGGAAGACAGGGTGTAAATGAAAAACTGTTTTTT. The encoded protein is CASSLAGRQGVNEKLFF.

This rearrangement joins TRBV25-1 to TRBJ2-5; D remains unclear. V was cut by 8 bases and J by 5 bases, with 15 bases left in between. The CDR3 has 13 residues. Germline-derived CDR1 and CDR2 are MGHDK and SYGVNS. CDR3: CASRHSGSETQYF. In DNA, the CDR3 is TGTGCCAGCCGACACTCGGGTAGCGAGACCCAGTACTTC.

The rearrangement links TRBV18 to TRBJ1-5; 12 nucleotides agree with TRBD1. The CDR3 loop spans 17 amino acids. Germline V CDR1 and CDR2: KGHSH, LQKENI. Trimming at V came to 0 bases and at J to 6 bases, leaving 6 bases not matched to a gene. This CDR3 is CASSPPYGTGGGQPQHF. DNA of the CDR3: TGTGCCAGCTCACCACCCTATGGGACAGGGGGCGGTCAGCCCCAGCATTTT.

This chain uses TRBV28 with TRBJ1-5; D possibly corresponds to TRBD1 (6 bases). In germline, CDR1 is MDHEN, CDR2 SYDVKM. The CDR3 is 15 residues long. The V end lost 5 bases, the J end lost 3 bases, and 14 bases lay between the germline ends. The CDR3 bases are TGTGCCAGCAGTCTGTCGCAGGGGTACAATCAGCCCCAGCATTTT. It codes for CASSLSQGYNQPQHF.

V gene TRBV6-5 combines with J gene TRBJ2-5; 7 bases line up with TRBD2. With 4 bases clipped from V and 5 bases from J, the junction kept 10 bases outside the gene matches. The germline CDR1 and CDR2 sequences are MNHEY and SVGAGI. CDR3 length: 15 residues. The CDR3: CASSSRTTSYETQYF. CDR3 in DNA: TGTGCCAGCAGTTCCCGAACGACTAGCTACGAGACCCAGTACTTC.